This T cell receptor beta chain comes out of a study of cytomegalovirus exposure and HLA in healthy donors. V was cut by 4 bases and J by 4 bases, with 14 bases left in between. CDR3 length: 14 residues. Germline V gene sequence: CDR1 SGHDT, CDR2 YYEEEE. On this clone itself: The antigen remains unidentified.

In the PCR, 60 Vbeta and 13 Jbeta primers were used. Only in-frame clones appear in the TCRdb table, and some are missing; sequencing was by immunoSEQ multiplex PCR. The top ten hold roughly 1.3% of the sample, which has roughly 180,000 clones, 80% seen once. Study-level results: Across donors, most TCRs were seen rarely, yet some public ones were widespread. Available immune exposure information was restricted to CMV serostatus only.

V gene TRBV5-6 combines with J gene TRBJ2-5; TRBD2 might be the D (5 bases). This TCR came from a man younger than 40 in good health and CMV-seronegative. The specimen sequenced was PBMCs. CDR3: CASSPSAGRETQYF. CDR3 nucleotides: TGTGCCAGCAGCCCCTCGGCGGGTCGAGAGACCCAGTACTTC.